The clone carrying this T cell receptor (beta chain) was observed a few times. What it binds is unknown. The second PCR ran roughly 7 to 11 cycles with a sample-barcoded 5' primer and J-beta primers. Using its own MiXCR run on the 5' RACE reads, TCRdb lists one record per CDR3 protein. Among fewer than 650,000 distinct CDR3 sequences listed, about 27% were seen once. The junction had 7 bases not matched to a gene; V was cut back by 3 bases and J by 2 bases. The CDR3 extends over 16 amino acids. These data originate in a study of blood T cells in healthy people across ages. General observations from the study: In long-lived donors, naive CD4+ cell counts and diversity exceeded those of aged donors. CMV status of donors was not determined, possibly confounding expanded clonotype changes.

Another study also made use of these data, one on T cells of mothers and their children.

The clonotype was recovered from a boy younger than 10 in good health. The specimen was blood. The gene calls are TRBV12-3 or TRBV12-4 and TRBJ2-4, with TRBD1 matching 7 bases. This chain's CDR3 is CASSFRGRFSKNIQYF. CDR3 coding DNA: TGTGCCAGCAGTTTTAGGGGGCGCTTTTCCAAAAACATTCAGTACTTC.